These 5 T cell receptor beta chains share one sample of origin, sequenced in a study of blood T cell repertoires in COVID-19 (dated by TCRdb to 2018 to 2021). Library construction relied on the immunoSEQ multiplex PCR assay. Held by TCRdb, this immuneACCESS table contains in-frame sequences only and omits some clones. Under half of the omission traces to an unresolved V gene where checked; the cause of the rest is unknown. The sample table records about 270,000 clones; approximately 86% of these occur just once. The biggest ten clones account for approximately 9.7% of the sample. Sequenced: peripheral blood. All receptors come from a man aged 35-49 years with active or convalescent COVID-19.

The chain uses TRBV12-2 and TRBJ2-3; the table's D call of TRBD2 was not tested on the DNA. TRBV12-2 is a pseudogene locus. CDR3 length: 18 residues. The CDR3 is CASRSRPASGRSTDTQYF. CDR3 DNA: TGTGCAAGTCGCTCCCGACCCGCTAGCGGGAGATCCACAGATACGCAGTATTTT.

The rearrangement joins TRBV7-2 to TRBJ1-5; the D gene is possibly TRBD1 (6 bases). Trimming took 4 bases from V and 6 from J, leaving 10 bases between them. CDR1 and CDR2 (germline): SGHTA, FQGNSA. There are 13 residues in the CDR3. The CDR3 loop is CASSSPGVQPQHF. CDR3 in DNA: TGTGCCAGCAGCTCCCCAGGGGTTCAGCCCCAGCATTTT.

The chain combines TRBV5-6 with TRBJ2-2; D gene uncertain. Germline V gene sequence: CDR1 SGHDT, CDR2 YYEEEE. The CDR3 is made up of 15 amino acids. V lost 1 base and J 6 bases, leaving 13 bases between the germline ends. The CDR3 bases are TGTGCCAGCAGCTTGTCAGAACGGGTACCCGGGGAGCTGTTTTTT. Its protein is CASSLSERVPGELFF.

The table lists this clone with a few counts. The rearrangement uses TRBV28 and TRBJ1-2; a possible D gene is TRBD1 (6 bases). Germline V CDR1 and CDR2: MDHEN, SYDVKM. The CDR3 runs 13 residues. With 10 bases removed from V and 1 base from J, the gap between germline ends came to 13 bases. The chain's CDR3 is CAILDRSNYGYTF. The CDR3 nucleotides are TGTGCCATCCTGGACAGAAGTAACTATGGCTACACCTTC.

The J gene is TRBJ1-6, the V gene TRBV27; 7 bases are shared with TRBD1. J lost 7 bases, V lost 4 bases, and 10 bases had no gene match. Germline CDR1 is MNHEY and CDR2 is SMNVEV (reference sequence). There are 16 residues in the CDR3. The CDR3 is CASSWGQPRANSPLHF. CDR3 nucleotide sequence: TGTGCCAGCAGTTGGGGACAGCCGAGGGCGAATTCACCCCTCCACTTT.